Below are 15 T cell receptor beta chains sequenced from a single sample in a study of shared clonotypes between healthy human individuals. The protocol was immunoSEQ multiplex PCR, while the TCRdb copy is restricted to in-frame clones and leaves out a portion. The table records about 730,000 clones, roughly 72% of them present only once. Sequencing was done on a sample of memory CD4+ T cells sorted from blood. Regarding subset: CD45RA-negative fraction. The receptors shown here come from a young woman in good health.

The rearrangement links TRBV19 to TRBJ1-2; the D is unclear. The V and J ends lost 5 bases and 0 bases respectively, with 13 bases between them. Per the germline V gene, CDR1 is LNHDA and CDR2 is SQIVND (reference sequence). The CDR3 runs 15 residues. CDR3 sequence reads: CASSGSSEANYGYTF. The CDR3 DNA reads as TGTGCCAGTAGTGGCTCATCCGAAGCTAACTATGGCTACACCTTC.

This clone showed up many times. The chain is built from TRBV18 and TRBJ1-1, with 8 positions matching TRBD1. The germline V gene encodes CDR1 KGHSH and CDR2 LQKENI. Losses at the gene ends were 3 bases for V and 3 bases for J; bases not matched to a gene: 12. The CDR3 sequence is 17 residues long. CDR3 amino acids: CASSPNRQGPRHTEAFF. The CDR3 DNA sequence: TGTGCCAGCTCACCCAATAGACAGGGGCCGCGCCACACTGAAGCTTTCTTT. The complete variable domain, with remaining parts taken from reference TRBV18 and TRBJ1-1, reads NAGVMQNPRHLVRRRGQEARLRCSPMKGHSHVYWYRQLPEEGLKFMVYLQKENIIDESGMPKERFSAEFPKEGPSILRIQQVVRGDSAAYFCASSPNRQGPRHTEAFFGQGTRLTVV.

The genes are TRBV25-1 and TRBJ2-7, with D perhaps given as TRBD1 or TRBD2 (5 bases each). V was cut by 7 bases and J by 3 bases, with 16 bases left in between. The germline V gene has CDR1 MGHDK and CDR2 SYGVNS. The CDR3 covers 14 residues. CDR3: CASTPAGSNYEQYF. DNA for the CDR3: TGTGCCAGCACCCCGGCAGGGAGCAACTACGAGCAGTACTTC.

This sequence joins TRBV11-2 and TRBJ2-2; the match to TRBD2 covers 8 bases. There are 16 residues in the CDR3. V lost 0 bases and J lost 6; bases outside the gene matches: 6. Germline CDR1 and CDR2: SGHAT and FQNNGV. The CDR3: CASSLDPAGVSGELFF. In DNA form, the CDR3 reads TGTGCCAGCAGCTTAGACCCAGCGGGAGTATCCGGGGAGCTGTTTTTT.

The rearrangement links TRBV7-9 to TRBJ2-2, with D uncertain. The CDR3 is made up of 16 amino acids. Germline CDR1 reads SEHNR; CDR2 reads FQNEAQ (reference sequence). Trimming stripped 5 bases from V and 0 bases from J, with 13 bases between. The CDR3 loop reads CASSTSEASNTGELFF. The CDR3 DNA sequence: TGTGCCAGCAGCACCTCGGAAGCCTCGAACACCGGGGAGCTGTTTTTT. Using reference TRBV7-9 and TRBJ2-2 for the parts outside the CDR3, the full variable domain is DTGVSQNPRHKITKRGQNVTFRCDPISEHNRLYWYRQTLGQGPEFLTYFQNEAQLEKSRLLSDRFSAERPKGSFSTLEIQRTEQGDSAMYLCASSTSEASNTGELFFGEGSRLTVL.

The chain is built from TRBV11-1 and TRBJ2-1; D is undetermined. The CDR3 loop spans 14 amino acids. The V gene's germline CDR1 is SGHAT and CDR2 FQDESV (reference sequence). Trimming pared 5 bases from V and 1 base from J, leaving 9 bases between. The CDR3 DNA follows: TGTGCCAGCAGCCCAATAGGGTCCTACAATGAGCAGTTCTTC. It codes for CASSPIGSYNEQFF.

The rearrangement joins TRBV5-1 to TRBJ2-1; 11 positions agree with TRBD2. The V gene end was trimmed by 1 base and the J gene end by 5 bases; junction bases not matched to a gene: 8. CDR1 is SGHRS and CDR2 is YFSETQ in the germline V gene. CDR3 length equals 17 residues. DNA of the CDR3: TGCGCCAGCAGCTTGTCATACCCGGGACTAGCGGACAATGAGCAGTTCTTC. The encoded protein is CASSLSYPGLADNEQFF.

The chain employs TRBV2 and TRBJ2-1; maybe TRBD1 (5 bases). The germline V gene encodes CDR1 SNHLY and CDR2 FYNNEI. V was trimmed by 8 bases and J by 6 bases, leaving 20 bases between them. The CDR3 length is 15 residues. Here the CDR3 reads CASLLVKGLSNEQFF. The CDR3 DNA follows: TGTGCCAGCTTACTTGTGAAGGGGCTGTCCAATGAGCAGTTCTTC.

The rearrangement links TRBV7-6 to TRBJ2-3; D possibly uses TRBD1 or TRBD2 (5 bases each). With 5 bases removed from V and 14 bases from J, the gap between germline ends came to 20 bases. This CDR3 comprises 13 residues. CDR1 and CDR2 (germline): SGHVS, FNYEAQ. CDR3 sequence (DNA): TGTGCCAGCAGCCTCAGTGGGGACGGACCCGTGTATTTT. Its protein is CASSLSGDGPVYF.

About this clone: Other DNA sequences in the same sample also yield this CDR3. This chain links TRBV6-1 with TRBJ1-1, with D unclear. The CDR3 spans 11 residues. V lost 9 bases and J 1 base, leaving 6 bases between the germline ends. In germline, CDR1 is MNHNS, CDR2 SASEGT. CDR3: CASVRNTEAFF. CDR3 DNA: TGTGCCAGTGTTAGGAACACTGAAGCTTTCTTT.

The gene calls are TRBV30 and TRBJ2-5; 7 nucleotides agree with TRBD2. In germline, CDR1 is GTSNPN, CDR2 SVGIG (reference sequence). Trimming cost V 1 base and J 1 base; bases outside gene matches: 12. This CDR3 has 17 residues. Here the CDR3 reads CAWSAWLAATIQETQYF. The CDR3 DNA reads TGTGCCTGGAGTGCTTGGCTAGCGGCCACAATCCAAGAGACCCAGTACTTC.

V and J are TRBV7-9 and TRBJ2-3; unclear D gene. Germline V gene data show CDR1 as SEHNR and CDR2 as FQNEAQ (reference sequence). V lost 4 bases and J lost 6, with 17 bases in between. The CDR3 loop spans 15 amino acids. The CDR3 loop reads CASSSPPVGLDTQYF. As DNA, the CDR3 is TGTGCCAGCAGCTCCCCCCCCGTAGGTTTGGATACGCAGTATTTT.

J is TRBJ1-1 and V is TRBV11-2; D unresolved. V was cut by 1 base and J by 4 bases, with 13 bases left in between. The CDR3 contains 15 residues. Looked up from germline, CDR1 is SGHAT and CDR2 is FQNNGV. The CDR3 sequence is CASSLGPGPGTEAFF. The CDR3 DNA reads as TGTGCCAGCAGCTTAGGGCCCGGTCCCGGCACTGAAGCTTTCTTT.

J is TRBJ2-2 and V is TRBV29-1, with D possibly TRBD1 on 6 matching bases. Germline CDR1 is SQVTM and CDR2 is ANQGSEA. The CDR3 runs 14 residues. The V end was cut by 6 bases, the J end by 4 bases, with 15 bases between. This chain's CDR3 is CSVAWGRGTGELFF. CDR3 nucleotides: TGCAGCGTGGCCTGGGGGCGCGGCACCGGGGAGCTGTTTTTT.

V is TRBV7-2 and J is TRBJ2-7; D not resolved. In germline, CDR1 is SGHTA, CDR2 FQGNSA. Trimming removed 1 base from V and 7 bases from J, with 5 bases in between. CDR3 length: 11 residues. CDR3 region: CASSLVEEQYF. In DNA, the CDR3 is TGTGCCAGCAGCTTAGTCGAGGAGCAGTACTTC.